The 3 T cell receptor beta chains below were found in one sample sequenced in a study of blood T cell repertoires in COVID-19. Here immunoSEQ multiplex PCR was the method, and the copy in TCRdb shows in-frame clones only, minus some. Of 150,000 to 200,000 clones detected, approximately 82% appear once; the ten largest clones hold roughly 13%. Sequencing was done on a sample of peripheral blood. Every receptor here comes from a man aged 70-80 years who had recovered from COVID-19.

The chain combines TRBV27 with TRBJ2-7; 10 nucleotides match TRBD2. With 6 bases clipped from V and 2 bases from J, the junction kept 7 bases outside the gene matches. Per germline, CDR1 MNHEY and CDR2 SMNVEV (reference sequence). The CDR3 contains 15 residues. Written as DNA, the CDR3 is TGTGCCAGCAGAGGCGGACTAGCGGCCACCTACGAGCAGTACTTC. As protein: CASRGGLAATYEQYF.

This clone was counted a few times. The rearrangement links TRBV29-1 to TRBJ2-1, with 11 bases matching TRBD1. The CDR3 runs to 13 residues. Germline V gene data show CDR1 as SQVTM and CDR2 as ANQGSEA. Trimming took 6 bases from V and 4 from J; bases not matched to a gene: 2. The CDR3 here is CSVGDRGYNEQFF. The CDR3 nucleotides are TGCAGCGTAGGGGACAGGGGGTACAATGAGCAGTTCTTC.

This chain joins TRBV11-2 and TRBJ1-6, with 8 bases matching TRBD1. Germline V gene sequence: CDR1 SGHAT, CDR2 FQNNGV. The CDR3 is 14 residues long. The J segment lost 10 bases and the V segment lost 0 bases, leaving 2 bases of the junction unmatched. The CDR3 region is CASSLETGESPLHF. The CDR3 region has the DNA TGTGCCAGCAGCTTAGAGACAGGGGAATCACCCCTCCACTTT.